The clone carrying this T cell receptor beta chain was picked up a small number of times. This record comes from a study of OX40 agonist ivuxolimab in advanced cancers. Trimming removed 1 base from V and 2 bases from J; junction bases left unmatched: 5. Germline loops: CDR1 MGHRA, CDR2 YSYEKL. This CDR3 is 16 amino acids long. Data came from immunoSEQ multiplex PCR; TCRdb stores just in-frame clones and leaves some out. Here the sample spans about 59,000 clones, approximately 87% being singletons. This clonotype originated in an adult with an advanced solid tumor such as melanoma, head and neck, liver or kidney cancer. Sequenced here: CD4+ or CD8+ T cells sorted from blood, sampled in a trial of the OX40 agonist ivuxolimab. The chain employs TRBV4-1 and TRBJ2-3; 8 nucleotides line up with TRBD2. CDR3 loop: CASSQVSAGATDTQYF. CDR3 in DNA: TGCGCCAGCAGCCAAGTCTCAGCGGGGGCCACAGATACGCAGTATTTT.